This TCR beta chain appears in the sequencing data of a study of blood T cell repertoires in COVID-19. Assay: immunoSEQ multiplex PCR; the TCRdb copy retains only in-frame clones and omits some. The profile shows 200,000 to 300,000 clones, about 79% of them singletons. Losses at the gene ends were 4 bases for V and 2 bases for J; bases not matched to a gene: 3. There are 14 residues in the CDR3. CDR1 and CDR2 (germline): SGDLS, YYNGEE. The material sequenced was peripheral blood. This clonotype was obtained from a woman older than 75 with acute or convalescent COVID-19. The genes are TRBV9 and TRBJ2-1; 7 bases align to TRBD1. In DNA form, the CDR3 reads TGTGCCAGCAGCAAGGGGACAGCCTACAATGAGCAGTTCTTC. Protein: CASSKGTAYNEQFF.